This note documents a single TCR beta chain sequence. Germline CDR1 ENHRY, CDR2 SYGVKD. The CDR3 is made up of 13 amino acids. Losses at the gene ends were 10 bases for V and 4 bases for J; bases not matched to a gene: 6. These data originate in a study of regulatory T cells. Primers: 52 TRBV forward and 13 TRBJ reverse. The repertoire was sequenced with immunoSEQ multiplex PCR; TCRdb's copy has only in-frame clones and lacks some. Altogether 20,000 to 25,000 clones are present, under 95% being singletons, with the ten largest covering roughly 3.5%. This chain joins TRBV10-3 and TRBJ1-1, with 10 bases aligning to TRBD1. The sequenced sample consisted of CD8+ T cells sorted from blood. This receptor was identified in a child aged 2 to 15 with CD3G deficiency. In nucleotides, the CDR3 is TGTGCCACGGGGACAGGGGCTGGCACTGAAGCTTTCTTT. It translates to CATGTGAGTEAFF.